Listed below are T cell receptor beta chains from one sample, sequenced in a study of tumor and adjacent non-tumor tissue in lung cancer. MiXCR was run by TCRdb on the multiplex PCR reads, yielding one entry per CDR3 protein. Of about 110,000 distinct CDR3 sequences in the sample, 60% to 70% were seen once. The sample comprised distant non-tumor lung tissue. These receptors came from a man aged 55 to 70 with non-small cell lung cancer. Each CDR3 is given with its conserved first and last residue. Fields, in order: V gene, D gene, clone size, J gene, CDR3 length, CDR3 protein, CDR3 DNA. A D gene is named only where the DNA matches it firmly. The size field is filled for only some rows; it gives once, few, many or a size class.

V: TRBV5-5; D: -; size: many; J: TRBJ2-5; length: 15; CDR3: CASSLGGQGGETQYF; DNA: TGTGCCAGCAGCCTAGGGGGGCAGGGTGGGGAGACCCAGTACTTC
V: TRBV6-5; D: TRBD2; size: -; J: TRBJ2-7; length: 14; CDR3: CASSPPRGRGEQCF; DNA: TGTGCCAGCAGCCCCCCGCGGGGGAGGGGCGAGCAGTGCTTC
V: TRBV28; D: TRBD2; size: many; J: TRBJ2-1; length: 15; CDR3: CASSPLGGRAQEQFF; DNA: TGTGCCAGCAGTCCCCTCGGCGGGAGGGCCCAGGAGCAGTTCTTC
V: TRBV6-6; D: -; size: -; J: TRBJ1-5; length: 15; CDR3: CASSCGRVDNQPQHF; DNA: TGTGCCAGCAGTTGCGGGAGGGTTGACAATCAGCCCCAACATTTT
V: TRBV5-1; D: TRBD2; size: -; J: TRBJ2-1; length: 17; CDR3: CASSLGGLAGGHDEQFF; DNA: TGCGCCAGCAGCTTGGGTGGATTGGCGGGAGGTCACGATGAGCAGTTCTTC
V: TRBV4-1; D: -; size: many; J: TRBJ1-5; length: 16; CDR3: CASSQIAAGTNQPQHF; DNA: TGCGCCAGCAGCCAAATTGCGGCAGGAACCAATCAGCCCCAGCATTTT
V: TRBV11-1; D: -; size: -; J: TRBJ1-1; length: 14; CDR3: CVSSLPAGESGAFF; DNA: TGTGTCAGCAGCTTACCGGCGGGCGAGTCTGGAGCTTTCTTT
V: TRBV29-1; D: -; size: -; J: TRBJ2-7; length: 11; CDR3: CSGSDRYEQHF; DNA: TGTAGCGGATCGGATCGCTACGAGCAGCACTTC
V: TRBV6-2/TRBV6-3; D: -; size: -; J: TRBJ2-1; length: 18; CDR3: CASSYVGTKGGSYNEQFF; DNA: TGTGCCAGCAGTTACGTTGGTACCAAGGGGGGCTCCTACAATGAGCAGTTCTTC
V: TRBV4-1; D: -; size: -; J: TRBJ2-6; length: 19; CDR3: CASSQGGGLMGSGANVLTF; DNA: TGCGCCAGCAGCCAAGGTGGGGGACTGATGGGCTCTGGGGCCAACGTCCTGACTTTC
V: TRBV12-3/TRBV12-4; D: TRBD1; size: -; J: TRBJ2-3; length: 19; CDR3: CASTDPRGPGGWSTDTQYF; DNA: TGTGCCAGCACCGACCCGAGGGGGCCAGGGGGTTGGAGCACAGATACGCAGTATTTT
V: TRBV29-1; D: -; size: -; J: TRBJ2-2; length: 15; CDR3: CSVRRDTSSTGELFF; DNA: TGCAGCGTTCGACGCGACACCTCAAGCACCGGGGAGCTGTTTTTT
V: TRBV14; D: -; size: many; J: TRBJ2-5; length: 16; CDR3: CASSPLSGGYQETQYF; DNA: TGTGCCAGCAGCCCCCTTAGTGGGGGGTACCAAGAGACCCAGTACTTC
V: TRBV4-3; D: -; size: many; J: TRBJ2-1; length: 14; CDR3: CASSQEEGYNEQFF; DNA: TGCGCCAGCAGCCAAGAAGAGGGCTACAATGAGCAGTTCTTC
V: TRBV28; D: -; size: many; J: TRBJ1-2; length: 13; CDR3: CASSLEVKDGYTF; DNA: TGTGCCAGCAGCCTAGAAGTGAAAGATGGCTACACCTTC
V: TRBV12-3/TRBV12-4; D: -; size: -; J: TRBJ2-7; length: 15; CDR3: CAGSLDADPPYEQYF; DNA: TGTGCCGGCAGTTTGGACGCCGACCCACCCTACGAACAGTACTTC
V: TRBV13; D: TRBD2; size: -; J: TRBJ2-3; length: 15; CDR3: CADSVGTSGTDTQYF; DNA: TGTGCCGACAGCGTCGGGACTAGCGGCACAGATACGCAGTATTTT
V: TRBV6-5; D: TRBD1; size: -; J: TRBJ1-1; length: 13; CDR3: CVSRSGGNTEAFF; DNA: TGTGTCAGCAGATCAGGGGGGAACACTGAAGCTTTCTTT
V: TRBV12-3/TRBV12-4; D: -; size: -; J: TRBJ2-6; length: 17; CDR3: CVSSPGTSVSGANVPTF; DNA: TGTGTCAGCAGTCCTGGGACTTCTGTCTCTGGAGCCAACGTCCCGACTTTC
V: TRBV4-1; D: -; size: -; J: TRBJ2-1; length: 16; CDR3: CVSSQGRDSSYNGQFF; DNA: TGCGTCAGCAGCCAAGGTCGGGATAGCTCCTACAATGGGCAGTTCTTC
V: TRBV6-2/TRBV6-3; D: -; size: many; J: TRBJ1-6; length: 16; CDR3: CASSPRRSSYNSPLHF; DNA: TGTGCCAGCAGCCCCCGACGGAGCTCCTATAATTCACCCCTCCACTTT
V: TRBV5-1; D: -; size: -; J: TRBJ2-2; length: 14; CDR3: CASSSEDFTGDLFF; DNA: TGCGCCAGCAGCTCAGAGGATTTCACCGGGGACCTGTTTTTT
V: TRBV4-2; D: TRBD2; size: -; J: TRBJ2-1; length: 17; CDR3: CASNRQTSGSSYNKQFF; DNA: TGTGCCAGCAACCGACAGACTAGCGGGAGCTCCTACAATAAGCAGTTCTTC
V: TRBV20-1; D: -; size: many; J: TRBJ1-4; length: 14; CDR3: CSARGGTGGEKLFF; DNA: TGCAGTGCTAGAGGGGGCACCGGAGGGGAAAAACTGTTTTTT
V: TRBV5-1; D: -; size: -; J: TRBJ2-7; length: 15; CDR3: CASSSAEAGEGEQYF; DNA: TGCGCCAGCAGCTCGGCCGAGGCAGGGGAAGGCGAGCAGTACTTC
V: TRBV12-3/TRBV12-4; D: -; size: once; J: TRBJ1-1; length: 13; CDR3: CSSSLRENTEAFF; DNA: TGTTCCAGCAGTTTGCGGGAGAACACTGAGGCCTTCTTT
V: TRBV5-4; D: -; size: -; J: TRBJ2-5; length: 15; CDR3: CASSPGARLQETHYF; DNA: TGTGCCAGCAGTCCAGGAGCGCGCCTACAAGAGACCCACTACTTC
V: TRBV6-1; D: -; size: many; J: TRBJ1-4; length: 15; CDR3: CASSDRGATNEKLFF; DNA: TGTGCCAGCAGTGACAGAGGGGCAACTAATGAAAAACTGTTTTTT
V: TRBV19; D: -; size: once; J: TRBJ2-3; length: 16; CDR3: CASSILVGGSTDTQYF; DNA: TGTGCCAGTAGTATCCTGGTCGGGGGCAGCACAGATACGCAGTATTTT
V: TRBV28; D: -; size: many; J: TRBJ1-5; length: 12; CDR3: CASSFGNQPQHF; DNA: TGTGCCAGCAGTTTCGGGAATCAGCCCCAGCATTTT
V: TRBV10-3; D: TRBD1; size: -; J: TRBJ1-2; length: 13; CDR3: CAISRDSNKGYTF; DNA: TGTGCCATCAGTAGGGACAGCAATAAAGGCTACACCTTC
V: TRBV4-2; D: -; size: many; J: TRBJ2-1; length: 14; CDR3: CASSQVVIDNEQFF; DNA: TGTGCCAGCAGCCAAGTAGTAATCGACAATGAGCAGTTCTTC
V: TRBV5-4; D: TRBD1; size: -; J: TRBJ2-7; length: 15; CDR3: CVSTLGTGGHYEQYF; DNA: TGTGTCAGCACCTTGGGGACAGGGGGGCACTACGAGCAGTACTTC
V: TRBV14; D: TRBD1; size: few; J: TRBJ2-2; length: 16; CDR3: CASSQAGGSRAGELFF; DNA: TGTGCCAGCAGCCAAGCAGGGGGCTCGAGAGCCGGGGAGCTGTTTTTT
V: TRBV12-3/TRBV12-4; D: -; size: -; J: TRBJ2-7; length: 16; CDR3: CASNPLSLGQPTEQYF; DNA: TGTGCCAGCAATCCGTTATCCCTCGGACAGCCTACGGAGCAGTACTTC
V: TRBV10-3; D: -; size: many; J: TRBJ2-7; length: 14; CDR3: CAISESWGAYEQYF; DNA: TGTGCCATCAGTGAGTCATGGGGTGCCTACGAGCAGTACTTC
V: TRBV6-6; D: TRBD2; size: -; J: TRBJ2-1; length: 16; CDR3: CASSQCGTRGSHEQFF; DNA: TGTGCCAGCAGCCAATGCGGGACTAGGGGGAGCCATGAGCAGTTCTTC
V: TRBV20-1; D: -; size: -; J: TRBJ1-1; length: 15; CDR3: CSARDSQGKNTDAFF; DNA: TGCAGTGCTAGAGATTCTCAGGGTAAGAACACTGATGCTTTCTTT
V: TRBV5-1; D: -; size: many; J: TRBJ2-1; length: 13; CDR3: CASSLGVYNEQFF; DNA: TGCGCCAGCAGCTTGGGAGTTTACAATGAGCAGTTCTTC
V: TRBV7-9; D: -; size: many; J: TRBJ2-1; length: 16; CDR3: CASSLVGDGTYNEQFF; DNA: TGTGCCAGCAGCTTAGTGGGGGACGGGACCTACAATGAGCAGTTCTTC
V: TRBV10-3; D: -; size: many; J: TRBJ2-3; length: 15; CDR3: CAISESRGGTDTQYF; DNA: TGTGCCATCAGTGAGTCCCGAGGGGGCACAGATACGCAGTATTTT
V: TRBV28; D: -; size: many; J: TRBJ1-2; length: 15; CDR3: CASSPGRAREGGYTF; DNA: TGTGCCAGCAGCCCGGGGCGCGCCAGGGAGGGGGGCTACACCTTC
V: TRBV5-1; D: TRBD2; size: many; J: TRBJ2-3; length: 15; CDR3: CASSSSGDPTDTQYF; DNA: TGCGCCAGCAGCTCTAGCGGGGACCCCACAGATACGCAGTATTTT
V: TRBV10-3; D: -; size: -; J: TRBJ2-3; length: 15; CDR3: CAISERQGLGDTQYF; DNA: TGTGCCATCAGTGAACGTCAGGGGCTGGGAGATACGCAGTATTTT
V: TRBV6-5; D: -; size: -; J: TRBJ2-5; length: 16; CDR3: CDGSYSQYGGQGTQYF; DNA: TGTGACGGCAGTTACTCTCAGTATGGGGGCCAGGGGACCCAGTACTTT
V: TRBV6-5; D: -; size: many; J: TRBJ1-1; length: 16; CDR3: CASSVMQPGEGTEAFF; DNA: TGTGCCAGCAGTGTGATGCAGCCGGGAGAGGGGACTGAAGCTTTCTTT
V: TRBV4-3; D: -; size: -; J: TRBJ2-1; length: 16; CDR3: CASRHRRGITYNEQFF; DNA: TGCGCCAGCAGGCATAGACGGGGCATTACCTACAATGAGCAGTTCTTC
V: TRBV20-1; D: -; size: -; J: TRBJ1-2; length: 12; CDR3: CSAPDGNYGCTF; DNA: -
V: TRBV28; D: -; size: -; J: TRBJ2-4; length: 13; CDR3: CNSSGSPFNIQYF; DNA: TGTAACAGTTCAGGGTCCCCTTTCAACATTCAGTACTTC
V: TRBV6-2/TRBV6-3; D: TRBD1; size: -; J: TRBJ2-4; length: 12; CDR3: CTSGTDQDIQYF; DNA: TGTACCTCTGGGACAGACCAGGACATTCAGTACTTC
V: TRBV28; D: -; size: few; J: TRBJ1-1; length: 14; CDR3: CASTRPAEGTEAFF; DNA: TGTGCCAGCACTCGACCCGCTGAGGGCACTGAAGCTTTCTTT
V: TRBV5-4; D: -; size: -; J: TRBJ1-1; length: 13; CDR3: CANSPGLNTEAFF; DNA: TGTGCCAACAGCCCAGGACTGAACACTGAAGCTTTCTTT
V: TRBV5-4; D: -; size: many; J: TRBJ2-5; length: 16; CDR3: CASSKSGEGIHETQYF; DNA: TGTGCCAGCAGTAAGAGTGGTGAGGGCATCCACGAGACCCAGTACTTC
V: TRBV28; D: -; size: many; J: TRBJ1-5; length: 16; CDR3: CASRPFSRTPSQPQHF; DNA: TGTGCCAGCAGGCCCTTTTCAAGGACTCCGAGCCAGCCCCAGCATTTT
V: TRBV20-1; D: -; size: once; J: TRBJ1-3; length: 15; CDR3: CSATGRAPSGNTIYF; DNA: TGCAGTGCTACTGGCAGGGCACCCTCTGGAAACACCATATATTTT
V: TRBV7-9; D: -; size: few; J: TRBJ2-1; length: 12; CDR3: CASSWQYNEQFF; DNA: TGTGCCAGCAGCTGGCAGTACAATGAGCAGTTCTTC
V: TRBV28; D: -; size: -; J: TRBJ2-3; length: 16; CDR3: CARSRLVEGGADTQYF; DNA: TGTGCCAGGAGTCGACTAGTGGAGGGCGGAGCAGATACGCAGTATTTT
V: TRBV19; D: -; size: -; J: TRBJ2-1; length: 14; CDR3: CASRTGVTYNEQFF; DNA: TGTGCCAGTAGGACCGGGGTAACCTACAATGAGCAGTTCTTC
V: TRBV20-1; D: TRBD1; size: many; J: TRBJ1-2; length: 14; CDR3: CSARMDRGYYGYTF; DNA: TGCAGTGCTAGAATGGACAGGGGTTACTATGGCTACACCTTC